These 26 T cell receptor beta chains originate from one sample sequenced in a study of shared clonotypes between healthy human individuals. TCRdb's table, derived via immunoSEQ multiplex PCR, lists solely in-frame clones and lacks some. This sample has about 600,000 clones; roughly 97% occur once, and the top ten carry 0.057%. Sequenced sample: naive CD4+ T cells sorted from blood. Indicated subset: CD45RA+ positively selected. Receptors were obtained from a woman aged 25 to 39 in good health.

The sample holds one count of this clone. The chain joins TRBV6-1 to TRBJ1-5; a weak D match, TRBD1 (6 bases). This CDR3 contains 17 residues. Per germline, CDR1 MNHNS and CDR2 SASEGT. V lost 1 base, J lost 6 bases, and 19 bases lay in between. The chain's CDR3 is CASSEVGARGLGQPQHF. Written as DNA, the CDR3 is TGTGCCAGCAGTGAAGTGGGTGCCCGGGGGCTGGGTCAGCCCCAGCATTTT.

The V gene is TRBV7-3, the J gene TRBJ1-2, with TRBD1 matching 7 bases. Germline V gives CDR1 SGHTA, CDR2 FQGTGA. V trimming: 5 bases; J trimming: 4 bases; junction bases outside the gene matches: 10. The length of the CDR3 is 15 residues. Written as DNA, the CDR3 is TGTGCCAGCAGCCTCTCCGGGACAGAAGCCTATGGCTACACCTTC. Translating it yields CASSLSGTEAYGYTF.

The sample holds one count of this clone. This chain links TRBV2 with TRBJ2-1; 10 nucleotides line up with TRBD2. The CDR3 consists of 16 residues. Germline CDR1 and CDR2: SNHLY and FYNNEI. J gave up 2 bases and V 6 bases, and 7 bases lay outside the gene matches. Here the CDR3 DNA reads TGTGCCAGCAGAGTTAGCGGGAGGTCCACCTACAATGAGCAGTTCTTC. It encodes CASRVSGRSTYNEQFF.

This clone was recorded a few times. The chain couples TRBV7-7 to TRBJ1-5, with a possible D match to TRBD1 (6 bases). The CDR3 sequence is 13 residues long. V was shortened by 1 base and J by 5 bases, with 6 bases between the two germline ends. Germline assignment: CDR1 SSHAT and CDR2 FNYEAQ (reference sequence). CDR3 loop: CASSLDRDQPQHF. In DNA, the CDR3 is TGTGCCAGCAGCTTAGACAGGGATCAGCCCCAGCATTTT.

This clone was detected once. For the CDR3, the DNA is TGTGCCAGCTCACGACCAGCCCCGGGGGGTGAAAAACTGTTTTTT. This codes for CASSRPAPGGEKLFF. The genes are TRBV18 and TRBJ1-4; TRBD1 might be the D (5 bases). Trimming removed 4 bases at V and 7 bases at J, with 16 bases between. This CDR3 has 15 residues. Germline V lookup: CDR1 KGHSH, CDR2 LQKENI.

The rearrangement joins TRBV11-2 to TRBJ2-7, with 9 bases aligning to TRBD2. Germline V gene lookup returns CDR1 SGHAT and CDR2 FQNNGV. J was trimmed by 4 bases and V by 1 base; bases with no gene match: 11. There are 17 residues in the CDR3. CDR3 in amino acids: CASSLVLAGATPYEQYF. In nucleotides, the CDR3 is TGTGCCAGCAGCTTAGTGTTAGCGGGAGCGACTCCTTACGAGCAGTACTTC.

The chain joins TRBV28 to TRBJ2-5; D may be TRBD2 (6 bases). The CDR3 runs to 14 residues. Trimming stripped 7 bases from V and 2 bases from J, with 14 bases between. Germline CDR1 and CDR2: MDHEN and SYDVKM. The CDR3 loop is CASMEGRRQETQYF. In DNA, the CDR3 is TGTGCCAGCATGGAGGGGCGTAGGCAAGAGACCCAGTACTTC.

The J gene is TRBJ2-5, the V gene TRBV10-3; TRBD2 matches 9 bases. The DNA matches TRBJ2-7 better at its end, which makes the J call doubtful. CDR1 is ENHRY and CDR2 is SYGVKD in the germline V gene. The CDR3 runs to 15 residues. The CDR3 sequence is CAISDGSGSSYEQYF. In DNA, the CDR3 is TGTGCCATCAGTGACGGTAGCGGGAGCTCCTACGAGCAGTACTTC.

This sequence joins TRBV5-6 and TRBJ1-5; 7 bases map to TRBD1. Germline values: CDR1 SGHDT, CDR2 YYEEEE. V was clipped by 5 bases and J by 4 bases; unmatched bases: 9. This CDR3 contains 15 residues. CDR3 protein: CASSLGGTVNQPQHF. DNA for the CDR3: TGTGCCAGCAGTCTCGGGGGGACAGTGAATCAGCCCCAGCATTTT.

This chain uses TRBV29-1 with TRBJ2-3; D may be TRBD1 (5 bases). This CDR3 comprises 13 residues. Germline CDR1 reads SQVTM; CDR2 reads ANQGSEA. Trimming shortened V by 7 bases and J by 3 bases, and 14 bases separated the two germline ends. CDR3 amino acids: CSATKTVTDTQYF. As DNA, the CDR3 is TGCAGCGCTACCAAGACAGTTACAGATACGCAGTATTTT.

To note about this clone: The sample has other DNA sequences that encode this CDR3 too. The rearrangement links TRBV18 to TRBJ2-2, with TRBD1 as a possible D gene (6 bases). Deletions cut 3 bases from V and 0 bases from J, with 8 bases between. Germline V lookup: CDR1 KGHSH, CDR2 LQKENI. This CDR3 comprises 15 residues. The CDR3 DNA reads as TGTGCCAGCTCACCGAGGGGGACGAACACCGGGGAGCTGTTTTTT. Residues: CASSPRGTNTGELFF.

This chain uses TRBV27 with TRBJ2-1; 7 bases are a match to TRBD2. Germline CDR1 MNHEY, CDR2 SMNVEV (reference sequence). The CDR3 has 14 amino acids. J gave up 2 bases and V 5 bases, and 3 bases lay outside the gene matches. For the CDR3, the DNA is TGTGCCAGCAGTGCGGGAGTTACCTACAATGAGCAGTTCTTC. This translates into CASSAGVTYNEQFF.

V gene TRBV7-6 combines with J gene TRBJ2-6; D remains unclear. CDR3 length: 13 residues. V lost 5 bases, J lost 0 bases, and 2 bases lay in between. The germline CDR1 and CDR2 sequences are SGHVS and FNYEAQ. The CDR3 here is CASSDSGANVLTF. The CDR3 DNA is TGTGCCAGCAGCGACTCTGGGGCCAACGTCCTGACTTTC.

Comment on this clone: Other DNA sequences within the sample encode an identical CDR3. The rearrangement uses TRBV28 and TRBJ1-4; a weak D match, TRBD1 (5 bases). CDR1 and CDR2 (germline): MDHEN, SYDVKM. V dropped 6 bases and J dropped 5 bases, with 13 bases sitting between them. The CDR3 covers 14 residues. CDR3: CASSSGTVNEKLFF. The DNA for the CDR3 is TGTGCCAGCAGCTCCGGGACGGTGAATGAAAAACTGTTTTTT.

J is TRBJ1-1 and V is TRBV19; D gene unclear. The CDR3 is made up of 14 amino acids. V was cut by 5 bases and J by 10 bases, with 20 bases left in between. Germline CDR1 reads LNHDA; CDR2 reads SQIVND (reference sequence). CDR3: CASSPYRDRVAAFF. The CDR3, as DNA: TGTGCCAGTAGTCCATATAGAGATCGGGTTGCAGCTTTCTTT.

The genes are TRBV19 and TRBJ2-7; TRBD2 is a possible D gene (5 bases). V was trimmed by 4 bases and J by 3 bases, leaving 16 bases between them. The CDR3 sequence is 15 residues long. CDR1 is LNHDA and CDR2 is SQIVND in the germline V gene (reference sequence). The CDR3 nucleotides read TGTGCCAGTAGTAACGCCGGAGGACCCCTCTACGAGCAGTACTTC. The encoded protein is CASSNAGGPLYEQYF.

The genes are TRBV5-1 and TRBJ2-1; 7 nucleotides line up with TRBD1. CDR1 SGHRS and CDR2 YFSETQ come from the germline V gene. The CDR3 totals 16 residues. V lost 4 bases, J lost 4 bases, and 11 bases stayed unmatched. The CDR3 region has the DNA TGCGCCAGCAGCCCCACACCGGGACAGCTTTACAATGAGCAGTTCTTC. Translated, it gives CASSPTPGQLYNEQFF.

This sequence joins TRBV5-8 and TRBJ2-6; D remains ambiguous. The V and J ends lost 4 bases and 3 bases respectively, with 11 bases between them. The CDR3 runs to 15 residues. Germline values: CDR1 SGHTS, CDR2 YDEGEE. CDR3 nucleotide sequence: TGTGCCAGCAGCCTCGAGTCCTTTGGGGCCAACGTCCTGACTTTC. It yields the protein CASSLESFGANVLTF.

CDR3 in amino acids: CASSPVGSGTEAFF. The CDR3, as DNA: TGTGCCAGCTCACCTGTCGGGTCGGGAACTGAAGCTTTCTTT. This rearrangement joins TRBV18 to TRBJ1-1; D is uncertain. Trimming stripped 3 bases from V and 5 bases from J, with 13 bases between. Germline V lookup: CDR1 KGHSH, CDR2 LQKENI. The CDR3 sequence is 14 residues long.

The chain is built from TRBV6-5 and TRBJ2-7, with D perhaps TRBD2 (6 bases). V was clipped by 6 bases and J by 6 bases, with 15 bases between them. CDR3 length equals 13 residues. The germline CDR1 and CDR2 sequences are MNHEY and SVGAGI. The CDR3 is CASSKGGLPEQYF. The CDR3 DNA reads TGTGCCAGCAGCAAAGGAGGGTTACCCGAGCAGTACTTC.

This chain joins TRBV25-1 and TRBJ1-4; D is possibly TRBD1 (5 bases). The CDR3 spans 17 residues. Germline CDR1 reads MGHDK; CDR2 reads SYGVNS. V was clipped by 0 bases and J by 5 bases, with 16 bases between them. Here the CDR3 DNA reads TGTGCCAGCAGTGAATACCGGCCCCAGGGCAGAAATGAAAAACTGTTTTTT. Protein sequence: CASSEYRPQGRNEKLFF.

The V gene is TRBV29-1, the J gene TRBJ2-5, with D possibly being TRBD2 (6 bases). V was cut by 6 bases and J by 5 bases, with 13 bases left in between. The CDR3 contains 12 residues. The V gene's germline CDR1 is SQVTM and CDR2 ANQGSEA. CDR3 sequence reads: CSVFLARETQYF. CDR3 DNA: TGCAGCGTCTTCCTAGCGAGGGAGACCCAGTACTTC.

V gene TRBV29-1 combines with J gene TRBJ2-3; 10 positions match TRBD2. Germline V gives CDR1 SQVTM, CDR2 ANQGSEA. The CDR3 sequence is 15 residues long. The junction had 5 bases not matched to a gene; V was cut back by 2 bases and J by 3 bases. This CDR3 is CSVESSGRATDTQYF. The DNA of the CDR3 is TGCAGCGTTGAATCGAGCGGGAGGGCGACAGATACGCAGTATTTT.

This rearrangement joins TRBV9 to TRBJ2-2; possibly TRBD1 for D (5 bases). The V and J ends lost 4 bases and 4 bases respectively, with 11 bases between them. Germline V CDR1 and CDR2: SGDLS, YYNGEE. The CDR3 spans 14 residues. CDR3 loop: CASSFRQSTGELFF. In DNA, the CDR3 is TGTGCCAGCAGCTTCCGACAGAGCACCGGGGAGCTGTTTTTT.

CDR3: CASSWPPGRGRGGYTF. For the CDR3, the DNA is TGTGCCAGCAGTTGGCCCCCGGGCAGGGGGCGAGGTGGCTACACCTTC. The chain couples TRBV5-6 to TRBJ1-2, with 8 bases lining up with TRBD1. Germline CDR1 SGHDT, CDR2 YYEEEE. Unmatched junction bases numbered 16, after V lost 5 bases and J lost 7 bases. The CDR3 covers 16 residues.

J is TRBJ1-2 and V is TRBV7-9; D unresolved. The CDR3 extends over 15 amino acids. V was cut by 6 bases and J by 0 bases, with 14 bases left in between. Germline-derived CDR1 and CDR2 are SEHNR and FQNEAQ (reference sequence). DNA of the CDR3: TGTGCCAGCAGTCCCGGACTGGCAGCTAACTATGGCTACACCTTC. This encodes CASSPGLAANYGYTF.